The 26 T cell receptor beta chains given below trace back to one sample, sequenced in a study of cytomegalovirus exposure and HLA in healthy donors. The PCR made use of 60 Vbeta and 13 Jbeta primers. Libraries were prepared by immunoSEQ multiplex PCR; TCRdb keeps only in-frame clonotypes and omits some of them. The repertoire holds approximately 150,000 clones, with roughly 73% as singletons. Sequences were obtained from PBMCs. These receptors came from a man between 18 and 35 years old in good health and CMV-seropositive.

V and J are TRBV27 and TRBJ2-7, with 9 nucleotides matching TRBD1. V lost 3 bases, J lost 0 bases, and 3 bases stayed unmatched. Germline CDR1 is MNHEY and CDR2 is SMNVEV (reference sequence). The CDR3 runs 15 residues. CDR3 in DNA: TGTGCCAGCAGTTTGGGGACAGGGAGCTCCTACGAGCAGTACTTC. It is translated as CASSLGTGSSYEQYF.

The chain uses TRBV28 and TRBJ1-5; 9 positions agree with TRBD1. This CDR3 spans 14 amino acids. Trimming cost V 2 bases and J 7 bases; bases outside gene matches: 3. The germline V gene has CDR1 MDHEN and CDR2 SYDVKM. The CDR3 is CASSLTGGHQPQHF. The CDR3 bases are TGTGCCAGCAGTTTAACAGGGGGCCACCAGCCCCAGCATTTT.

The genes are TRBV29-1 and TRBJ2-3; 9 positions agree with TRBD1. This CDR3 is 14 amino acids long. The V gene's germline CDR1 is SQVTM and CDR2 ANQGSEA. Trimming at V came to 6 bases and at J to 2 bases, leaving 6 bases not matched to a gene. CDR3 sequence: CSVLQGATTDTQYF. CDR3 DNA: TGCAGCGTGCTACAGGGGGCGACCACAGATACGCAGTATTTT.

Note on this clone: Other DNA sequences in the same sample also yield this CDR3. J is TRBJ1-5 and V is TRBV6-1, with TRBD1 matching over 11 bases. The V gene end was trimmed by 6 bases and the J gene end by 6 bases; junction bases not matched to a gene: 4. This CDR3 has 14 amino acids. Germline V gene data show CDR1 as MNHNS and CDR2 as SASEGT. The CDR3 loop is CASRGTGGGQPQHF. The CDR3 DNA reads as TGTGCCAGCAGAGGGACAGGGGGAGGTCAGCCCCAGCATTTT.

The gene calls are TRBV7-3 and TRBJ1-1, with a tentative D call TRBD1 (6 bases). V lost 2 bases and J 1 base, leaving 14 bases between the germline ends. In germline, CDR1 is SGHTA, CDR2 FQGTGA. The CDR3 runs 16 residues. The CDR3 here is CASSLWGGLRNTEAFF. The CDR3 DNA reads as TGTGCCAGCAGCTTATGGGGGGGGCTTCGGAACACTGAAGCTTTCTTT.

V usage is TRBV6-6 and J usage is TRBJ2-7; a possible D gene is TRBD2 (5 bases). The CDR3 length is 12 residues. Trimming took off 5 bases at V and 2 bases at J, with 7 bases between the two ends. Germline CDR1 reads MNHNY; CDR2 reads SVGAGI (reference sequence). The CDR3 loop reads CASSPGTYEQYF. The CDR3 DNA reads TGTGCCAGCAGTCCCGGGACCTACGAGCAGTACTTC.

This sequence joins TRBV5-1 and TRBJ2-6; TRBD1 matches at 9 bases. Looked up from germline, CDR1 is SGHRS and CDR2 is YFSETQ. V lost 1 base, J lost 0 bases, and 5 bases stayed unmatched. CDR3 length: 18 residues. The CDR3 coding sequence is TGCGCCAGCAGCTTGAATGGACAGGGGCTCTCTGGGGCCAACGTCCTGACTTTC. This gives the protein CASSLNGQGLSGANVLTF.

The chain links TRBV28 to TRBJ2-6; D ambiguous. Germline V gene lookup returns CDR1 MDHEN and CDR2 SYDVKM. The V end was cut by 9 bases, the J end by 2 bases, with 5 bases between. The CDR3 is made up of 12 amino acids. CDR3 sequence: CASSTGANVLTF. The CDR3, as DNA: TGTGCCAGTAGCACTGGGGCCAACGTCCTGACTTTC.

The chain uses TRBV7-9 and TRBJ2-5; possibly TRBD1 for D (7 bases). V lost 0 bases, J lost 4 bases, and 24 bases lay in between. The CDR3 covers 19 residues. Germline CDR1 and CDR2: SEHNR and FQNEAQ (reference sequence). The CDR3 reads CASSLALGWGNRGGETQYF. In nucleotides, the CDR3 is TGTGCCAGCAGCTTAGCGCTAGGCTGGGGGAACAGGGGAGGAGAGACCCAGTACTTC.

V gene TRBV19 combines with J gene TRBJ1-2; 8 bases match TRBD1. From germline, CDR1 is LNHDA and CDR2 SQIVND (reference sequence). The CDR3 is made up of 15 amino acids. Germline trimming cut 0 bases from V and 8 bases from J; bases unmatched to any gene: 8. Here the CDR3 DNA reads TGTGCCAGTAGTATAGAAATCGACAGGGGTCGAGGCTACACCTTC. Residues: CASSIEIDRGRGYTF.

The V and J genes are TRBV7-9 and TRBJ1-4; D gene ambiguous. V lost 3 bases to trimming and J lost 8 bases, with 16 bases between them. Germline CDR1 SEHNR, CDR2 FQNEAQ (reference sequence). The CDR3 loop spans 15 amino acids. The CDR3 coding sequence is TGTGCCAGCAGCTTCACAGAAGGTCCAAAAGAAAAACTGTTTTTT. Residues: CASSFTEGPKEKLFF.

The chain is built from TRBV30 and TRBJ2-2; 7 bases agree with TRBD2. The CDR3 is 14 residues long. Trimming cost V 0 bases and J 6 bases; bases outside gene matches: 4. Germline loops: CDR1 GTSNPN, CDR2 SVGIG (reference sequence). The CDR3 reads CAWSVQAGAGELFF. The CDR3 DNA reads TGTGCCTGGAGTGTACAGGCGGGGGCCGGGGAGCTGTTTTTT.

This clone was observed a few times. The rearrangement uses TRBV11-2 and TRBJ2-1; maybe TRBD1 (5 bases). The V end lost 5 bases, the J end lost 1 base, and 12 bases lay between the germline ends. Germline loops: CDR1 SGHAT, CDR2 FQNNGV. This CDR3 has 15 residues. This CDR3 is CASSPNRGSYNEQFF. For the CDR3, the DNA is TGTGCCAGCAGCCCCAATAGGGGATCCTACAATGAGCAGTTCTTC. Looking up the rest from reference TRBV11-2 and TRBJ2-1 gives the full variable domain: EAGVAQSPRYKIIEKRQSVAFWCNPISGHATLYWYQQILGQGPKLLIQFQNNGVVDDSQLPKDRFSAERLKGVDSTLKIQPAKLEDSAVYLCASSPNRGSYNEQFFGPGTRLTVL.

The genes are TRBV9 and TRBJ2-1, with 10 bases fitting TRBD2. The trim removed 5 bases at V and 10 bases at J, leaving 15 bases unmatched. The CDR3 spans 16 residues. Germline CDR1 reads SGDLS; CDR2 reads YYNGEE. In DNA, the CDR3 is TGTGCCAGCAGTGGAGCCCAACTAGCGGGACCTGGCGAGCAGTTCTTC. It codes for CASSGAQLAGPGEQFF.

V gene TRBV10-3 combines with J gene TRBJ2-7; tentative D call: TRBD2 (6 bases). Trimming stripped 5 bases from V and 3 bases from J, with 14 bases between. The CDR3 length is 14 residues. Germline V gene lookup returns CDR1 ENHRY and CDR2 SYGVKD. CDR3 sequence reads: CAISFSSGDYEQYF. CDR3 DNA sequence: TGTGCCATCAGTTTTTCTTCGGGGGACTACGAGCAGTACTTC.

The chain employs TRBV7-8 and TRBJ1-1; D uncertain. Trimming stripped 0 bases from V and 1 base from J, with 9 bases between. Germline V gives CDR1 SGHVS, CDR2 FQNEAQ. There are 15 residues in the CDR3. As DNA, the CDR3 is TGTGCCAGCAGCTTAGCCCTTGTGGCGAACACTGAAGCTTTCTTT. It translates to CASSLALVANTEAFF.

The chain employs TRBV2 and TRBJ2-1, with 11 nucleotides matching TRBD2. The CDR3 loop spans 15 amino acids. CDR1 is SNHLY, CDR2 FYNNEI, per germline. J gave up 7 bases and V 4 bases, and 6 bases lay outside the gene matches. The chain's CDR3 is CASSGLAGSGNEQFF. CDR3 DNA sequence: TGTGCCAGCAGTGGACTAGCGGGATCAGGTAATGAGCAGTTCTTC.

V usage is TRBV13 and J usage is TRBJ2-2; 9 positions match TRBD2. The CDR3 consists of 19 residues. Germline values: CDR1 PRHDT, CDR2 FYEKMQ (reference sequence). The V gene end was trimmed by 0 bases and the J gene end by 0 bases; junction bases not matched to a gene: 8. The CDR3 DNA reads as TGTGCCAGCAGCTTAGGCGATAGACTAGCGGCAGCGAACACCGGGGAGCTGTTTTTT. It translates to CASSLGDRLAAANTGELFF. The full variable domain, with the rest looked up from reference TRBV13 and TRBJ2-2, is AAGVIQSPRHLIKEKRETATLKCYPIPRHDTVYWYQQGPGQDPQFLISFYEKMQSDKGSIPDRFSAQQFSDYHSELNMSSLELGDSALYFCASSLGDRLAAANTGELFFGEGSRLTVL.

The V gene is TRBV7-3, the J gene TRBJ2-5, with D possibly being TRBD1 (5 bases). The CDR3 length is 13 residues. CDR1 and CDR2 (germline): SGHTA, FQGTGA. V lost 5 bases, J lost 2 bases, and 9 bases lay in between. The CDR3 spells CASSRTLQETQYF. CDR3 bases: TGTGCCAGCAGCCGGACACTACAAGAGACCCAGTACTTC.

This chain links TRBV18 with TRBJ2-1; 7 bases are a match to TRBD2. Germline CDR1 and CDR2: KGHSH and LQKENI. V trimming: 5 bases; J trimming: 8 bases; junction bases outside the gene matches: 9. This CDR3 region has 14 residues. The CDR3 nucleotides are TGTGCCAGCTCATCCGGACTAGGGTCCGATGAGCAGTTCTTC. It is translated as CASSSGLGSDEQFF.

This sequence joins TRBV14 and TRBJ2-7; TRBD1 matches 7 bases. J was trimmed by 2 bases and V by 6 bases; bases with no gene match: 10. CDR1 and CDR2 from the germline V gene are SGHDN and FVKESK. The CDR3 covers 15 residues. This chain's CDR3 is CASSQGQTAPYEQYF. The CDR3 region has the DNA TGTGCCAGCAGTCAGGGACAGACGGCCCCCTACGAGCAGTACTTC. Full variable domain (remainder filled in from reference TRBV14 and TRBJ2-7): EAGVTQFPSHSVIEKGQTVTLRCDPISGHDNLYWYRRVMGKEIKFLLHFVKESKQDESGMPNNRFLAERTGGTYSTLKVQPAELEDSGVYFCASSQGQTAPYEQYFGPGTRLTVT.

J is TRBJ2-1 and V is TRBV5-1; D not resolved. V was pared by 3 bases and J by 3 bases, with 10 bases between. In germline, CDR1 is SGHRS, CDR2 YFSETQ. The CDR3 runs to 14 residues. DNA of the CDR3: TGCGCCAGCAGCTGGAGCTCGGACTACAATGAGCAGTTCTTC. Amino acids: CASSWSSDYNEQFF.

This clone was observed a few times. The chain has TRBV18 and TRBJ2-3, with a possible D match to TRBD2 (6 bases). This CDR3 comprises 15 residues. CDR1 KGHSH and CDR2 LQKENI come from the germline V gene. Trimming took 2 bases from V and 0 from J, leaving 9 bases between them. The CDR3 DNA sequence: TGTGCCAGCTCACCAGCGGGGTATAGCACAGATACGCAGTATTTT. Amino acid sequence: CASSPAGYSTDTQYF.

The chain links TRBV5-1 to TRBJ1-2; weak D call: TRBD1 (5 bases). Deletions cut 1 base from V and 8 bases from J, with 24 bases between. The CDR3 is 17 residues long. Germline CDR1 reads SGHRS; CDR2 reads YFSETQ. The CDR3 here is CASSLSSGLPSMGGYTF. CDR3 DNA sequence: TGCGCCAGCAGCTTGTCTTCGGGACTTCCGTCTATGGGCGGCTACACCTTC.

The gene calls are TRBV5-1 and TRBJ2-1, with 8 bases fitting TRBD2. After removal of 0 bases from V and 2 bases from J, the junction contained 7 bases not matched to a gene. This CDR3 spans 17 amino acids. Germline V gene data show CDR1 as SGHRS and CDR2 as YFSETQ. In DNA form, the CDR3 reads TGCGCCAGCAGCTTGGCCGGGGGAGCGGGAGCCTACAATGAGCAGTTCTTC. Protein: CASSLAGGAGAYNEQFF.

This clone was counted only a few times. The chain links TRBV19 to TRBJ1-1; D unresolved. The CDR3 is made up of 15 amino acids. Germline-derived CDR1 and CDR2 are LNHDA and SQIVND (reference sequence). Trimming removed 5 bases from V and 1 base from J, with 14 bases in between. The CDR3: CASSDRRRGNTEAFF. The CDR3 DNA is TGTGCCAGTAGTGATCGAAGACGGGGGAACACTGAAGCTTTCTTT.